Sequencing of this T cell receptor (beta chain) was carried out in a study of blood T cell repertoires in COVID-19. Looking at the study overall: T cells, B-cell-depleted T cells, or PBMCs supplied cDNA or gDNA.

The CDR3 extends over 14 amino acids. From germline, CDR1 is LNHDA and CDR2 SQIVND (reference sequence). V lost 2 bases and J lost 6, with 13 bases in between. This clone was seen more than once but under ten times. Produced via immunoSEQ multiplex PCR; TCRdb's table is partial and in-frame only. In the table there are some 80,000 clones, about 85% of which are singletons. Sequences were obtained from peripheral blood. The clonotype was recovered from a man aged 60 to 75 with COVID-19, enrolled during active disease. The genes are TRBV19 and TRBJ1-1; possible D gene TRBD1, 5 bases. The CDR3 loop is CASSISWGLAEAFF. CDR3 DNA: TGTGCCAGTAGTATATCTTGGGGCTTGGCTGAAGCTTTCTTT.